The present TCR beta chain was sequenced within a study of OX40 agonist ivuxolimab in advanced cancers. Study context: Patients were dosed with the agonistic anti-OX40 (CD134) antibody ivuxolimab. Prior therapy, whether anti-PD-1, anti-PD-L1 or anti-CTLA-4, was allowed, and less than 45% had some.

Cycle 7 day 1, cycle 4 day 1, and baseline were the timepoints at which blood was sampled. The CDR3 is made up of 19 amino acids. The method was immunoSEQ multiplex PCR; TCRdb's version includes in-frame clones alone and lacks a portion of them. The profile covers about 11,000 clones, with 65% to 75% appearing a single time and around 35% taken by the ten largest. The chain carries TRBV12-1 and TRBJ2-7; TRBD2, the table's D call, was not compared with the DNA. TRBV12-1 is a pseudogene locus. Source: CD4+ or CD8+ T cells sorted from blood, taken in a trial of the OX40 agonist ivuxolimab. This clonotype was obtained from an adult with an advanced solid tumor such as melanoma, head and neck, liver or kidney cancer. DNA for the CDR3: TGTGCCAGCAGCCCCCGGGGTAGCCTCTGGTCCTTGAGGGCCTACGAGCAGTACTTC. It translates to CASSPRGSLWSLRAYEQYF.